This T cell receptor beta chain comes out of a study of control samples from healthy donors and cancer patients. TCRdb's table, derived via immunoSEQ multiplex PCR, lists solely in-frame clones and lacks some. The table includes fewer than 200,000 clones, about 90% detected once. The CDR3 has 13 amino acids. The germline V and J ends were trimmed by 8 bases and 0 bases, with 10 bases remaining between them. From germline, CDR1 is SGHTA and CDR2 FQGTGA. The receptor's source is a man aged 25 to 40 in good health. This sequence joins TRBV7-3 and TRBJ1-2, with D unresolved. The sequenced sample consisted of blood. The CDR3 loop is CASAPGPNYGYTF. In nucleotides, the CDR3 is TGTGCCAGCGCTCCCGGCCCTAACTATGGCTACACCTTC.